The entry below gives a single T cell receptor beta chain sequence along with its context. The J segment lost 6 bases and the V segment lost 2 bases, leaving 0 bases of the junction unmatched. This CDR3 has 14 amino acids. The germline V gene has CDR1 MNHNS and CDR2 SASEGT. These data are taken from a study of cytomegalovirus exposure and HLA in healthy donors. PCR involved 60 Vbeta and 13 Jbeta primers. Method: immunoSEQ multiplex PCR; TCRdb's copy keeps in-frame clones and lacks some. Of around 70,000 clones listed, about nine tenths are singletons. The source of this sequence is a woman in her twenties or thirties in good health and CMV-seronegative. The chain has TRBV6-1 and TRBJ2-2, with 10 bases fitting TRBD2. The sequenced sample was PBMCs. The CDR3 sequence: CASSELAGAGELFF. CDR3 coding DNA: TGTGCCAGCAGTGAACTAGCGGGAGCCGGGGAGCTGTTTTTT.